The 23 T cell receptor beta chains below come from one sample, sequenced in a study of cytomegalovirus exposure and HLA in healthy donors. PCR amplification relied on 60 Vbeta primers (plus 13 Jbeta primers). Using immunoSEQ multiplex PCR, the repertoire was profiled, and TCRdb retains in-frame clones only, with some absent. The sample has about 130,000 clones, about four fifths seen once. The sample comprised PBMCs. The receptor source for this set is a male donor in good health and CMV-seronegative.

V and J are TRBV2 and TRBJ2-2; TRBD1 matches at 9 bases. Germline assignment: CDR1 SNHLY and CDR2 FYNNEI. The CDR3 contains 16 residues. V trimming: 5 bases; J trimming: 0 bases; junction bases outside the gene matches: 4. The CDR3 region is CASSPRTGANTGELFF. CDR3 sequence (DNA): TGTGCCAGCAGTCCCAGGACAGGGGCGAACACCGGGGAGCTGTTTTTT.

The chain employs TRBV19 and TRBJ2-2, with 7 bases fitting TRBD1. This CDR3 is 16 amino acids long. Trimming at V came to 4 bases and at J to 6 bases, leaving 11 bases not matched to a gene. The germline V gene has CDR1 LNHDA and CDR2 SQIVND (reference sequence). Here the CDR3 DNA reads TGTGCCAGTAGTACGTTACCCCTAGGGACAGCCGGGGAGCTGTTTTTT. Translated: CASSTLPLGTAGELFF.

J is TRBJ2-7 and V is TRBV7-8; TRBD2 matches at 12 bases. The CDR3 covers 17 residues. Germline loops: CDR1 SGHVS, CDR2 FQNEAQ. J lost 0 bases, V lost 5 bases, and 8 bases had no gene match. CDR3 sequence reads: CASSVGLAGPSSYEQYF. The CDR3 region has the DNA TGTGCCAGCAGCGTAGGACTAGCGGGGCCTAGCTCCTACGAGCAGTACTTC.

J is TRBJ2-1 and V is TRBV23-1; D possibly corresponds to TRBD2 (7 bases). TRBV23-1 is an ORF; its function is uncertain. The CDR3 consists of 13 residues. Between the trimmed V and J ends, which lost 2 bases and 10 bases, there was a span of 12 bases. CDR3 nucleotides: TGCGCCAGCAGTCAACACAGGGAGGGGGAGCAGTTCTTC. Amino acid sequence: CASSQHREGEQFF.

The chain couples TRBV5-1 to TRBJ2-2; D is possibly TRBD1 (6 bases). The V gene's germline CDR1 is SGHRS and CDR2 YFSETQ. V shed 4 bases and J shed 3 bases, with 10 bases lying between them. CDR3 size: 14 residues. The CDR3 protein is CASSQDSYTGELFF. The CDR3 bases are TGCGCCAGCAGCCAGGACAGCTACACCGGGGAGCTGTTTTTT. The full variable domain, in which reference TRBV5-1 and TRBJ2-2 provide the parts outside the CDR3, is KAGVTQTPRYLIKTRGQQVTLSCSPISGHRSVSWYQQTPGQGLQFLFEYFSETQRNKGNFPGRFSGRQFSNSRSEMNVSTLELGDSALYLCASSQDSYTGELFFGEGSRLTVL.

The chain carries TRBV9 and TRBJ2-7; possibly TRBD2 for D (6 bases). This CDR3 has 14 residues. Germline V gives CDR1 SGDLS, CDR2 YYNGEE. Deletions cut 2 bases from V and 1 base from J, with 10 bases between. The CDR3 here is CASSVSSVSYEQYF. Written as DNA, the CDR3 is TGTGCCAGCAGCGTCTCTAGCGTGTCCTACGAGCAGTACTTC.

This clone was recorded once. The rearrangement links TRBV7-6 to TRBJ1-1; 9 nucleotides agree with TRBD1. Germline CDR1 is SGHVS and CDR2 is FNYEAQ. The V gene end was trimmed by 1 base and the J gene end by 6 bases; junction bases not matched to a gene: 6. This CDR3 spans 15 amino acids. The CDR3 is CASSLGGTGRSEAFF. The CDR3 DNA is TGTGCCAGCAGCTTAGGAGGGACAGGGCGGTCTGAAGCTTTCTTT.

The V call is TRBV9, the J call TRBJ1-2, with D maybe TRBD1 (5 bases). The CDR3 has 12 amino acids. Germline V gene data show CDR1 as SGDLS and CDR2 as YYNGEE. V was pared by 5 bases and J by 7 bases, with 12 bases between. CDR3 in amino acids: CASSPGGGGYTF. The CDR3 DNA reads TGTGCCAGCAGTCCTGGGGGGGGTGGCTACACCTTC.

The chain couples TRBV6-6 to TRBJ1-5, with D unclear. The CDR3 is made up of 11 amino acids. Germline V gene lookup returns CDR1 MNHNY and CDR2 SVGAGI (reference sequence). Trimming took 4 bases from V and 11 from J, leaving 9 bases between them. The CDR3 protein is CASSFTTTQHF. CDR3 nucleotides: TGTGCCAGCAGTTTTACAACAACCCAGCATTTT.

This chain joins TRBV7-2 and TRBJ2-5; 11 bases map to TRBD2. Near its end, the DNA agrees better with TRBJ2-7, so the J call may be wrong. CDR1 and CDR2 from the germline V gene are SGHTA and FQGNSA. The CDR3 covers 17 residues. This CDR3 reads CASSPRSTSGASYEQYF. In DNA form, the CDR3 reads TGTGCCAGCAGCCCCCGTTCGACTAGCGGGGCTTCCTACGAGCAGTACTTC.

DNA of the CDR3: TGTGCCAGCAAGGAGGGGGCAGTTGGAAACACCATATATTTT. It is translated as CASKEGAVGNTIYF. The chain combines TRBV9 with TRBJ1-3; 7 nucleotides align to TRBD1. The length of the CDR3 is 14 residues. Germline trimming cut 6 bases from V and 3 bases from J; bases unmatched to any gene: 6. Germline V lookup: CDR1 SGDLS, CDR2 YYNGEE.

This clone was observed once. V and J are TRBV5-4 and TRBJ2-1; unclear D gene. Trimming took off 0 bases at V and 6 bases at J, with 7 bases between the two ends. This CDR3 comprises 13 residues. Germline lookup yields CDR1 SGHNT and CDR2 YYREEE (reference sequence). For the CDR3, the DNA is TGTGCCAGCAGCTTGGTGAGTGGCAATGAGCAGTTCTTC. Translating it yields CASSLVSGNEQFF.

The chain recombines TRBV7-2 with TRBJ2-3; D is perhaps TRBD2 (7 bases). Germline loops: CDR1 SGHTA, CDR2 FQGNSA. Trimming pared 5 bases from V and 2 bases from J, leaving 14 bases between. This CDR3 spans 15 amino acids. The CDR3 is CASSPGGPITDTQYF. Written as DNA, the CDR3 is TGTGCCAGCAGCCCGGGGGGCCCTATCACAGATACGCAGTATTTT.

V gene TRBV7-2 combines with J gene TRBJ2-7; TRBD1 aligns across 8 bases. The CDR3 totals 14 residues. CDR1 and CDR2 from the germline V gene are SGHTA and FQGNSA. The J segment lost 2 bases and the V segment lost 3 bases, leaving 3 bases of the junction unmatched. For the CDR3, the DNA is TGTGCCAGCAGCTTCGGGACAGGCACCTACGAGCAGTACTTC. Its protein is CASSFGTGTYEQYF. Variable domain in full (rest from reference TRBV7-2 and TRBJ2-7): GAGVSQSPSNKVTEKGKDVELRCDPISGHTALYWYRQSLGQGLEFLIYFQGNSAPDKSGLPSDRFSAERTGGSVSTLTIQRTQQEDSAVYLCASSFGTGTYEQYFGPGTRLTVT.

This chain connects TRBV5-4 to TRBJ1-1; possible D gene TRBD1, 5 bases. Germline V gene data show CDR1 as SGHNT and CDR2 as YYREEE (reference sequence). This CDR3 region has 13 residues. Trimming left V 6 bases short and J 1 base short, with 10 bases between. Here the CDR3 DNA reads TGTGCCAGCAATCAGGGAACGAACACTGAAGCTTTCTTT. Amino acid sequence: CASNQGTNTEAFF. The full variable domain, in which reference TRBV5-4 and TRBJ1-1 provide the parts outside the CDR3, is ETGVTQSPTHLIKTRGQQVTLRCSSQSGHNTVSWYQQALGQGPQFIFQYYREEENGRGNFPPRFSGLQFPNYSSELNVNALELDDSALYLCASNQGTNTEAFFGQGTRLTVV.

The chain has TRBV10-1 and TRBJ1-1, with a weak D call TRBD1 (5 bases). Germline V gives CDR1 WNHNN, CDR2 SYGVQD (reference sequence). The germline V and J ends were trimmed by 3 bases and 4 bases, with 12 bases remaining between them. The CDR3 loop spans 14 amino acids. The CDR3: CASSDARVATEAFF. Written as DNA, the CDR3 is TGCGCCAGCAGTGATGCCAGGGTGGCCACTGAAGCTTTCTTT.

This clone was found once. The rearrangement uses TRBV19 and TRBJ2-1; no firm D call. The V gene's germline CDR1 is LNHDA and CDR2 SQIVND (reference sequence). The CDR3 has 12 amino acids. The V gene lost 3 bases and the J gene lost 8 bases, with 8 bases spanning the gap. The CDR3 DNA reads as TGTGCCAGTAGTATCGGAGTGCATGAGCAGTTCTTC. As protein: CASSIGVHEQFF.

The chain has TRBV7-8 and TRBJ1-1, with 7 positions matching TRBD1. The CDR3 covers 14 residues. Germline values: CDR1 SGHVS, CDR2 FQNEAQ. V was pared by 5 bases and J by 3 bases, with 6 bases of the junction left unmatched. The DNA for the CDR3 is TGTGCCAGCAGCACGACAGGGTGGCACACTGAAGCTTTCTTT. As protein: CASSTTGWHTEAFF.

CDR3 protein: CASSRYDSGFSYEQYF. The CDR3, as DNA: TGTGCCAGCAGCCGGTACGACTCGGGTTTTTCCTACGAGCAGTACTTC. This chain joins TRBV7-6 and TRBJ2-7; D ambiguous. V gave up 5 bases and J gave up 1 base, with 18 bases separating them. The CDR3 extends over 16 amino acids. Per the germline V gene, CDR1 is SGHVS and CDR2 is FNYEAQ.

The chain is built from TRBV5-5 and TRBJ1-6; D ambiguous. Germline CDR1 is SGHKS and CDR2 is YYEKEE (reference sequence). V was shortened by 0 bases and J by 6 bases, with 16 bases between the two germline ends. The CDR3 contains 17 residues. The CDR3 coding sequence is TGTGCCAGCAGCTTGGTAGAGGTGCCACTCCTTAATTCACCCCTCCACTTT. Its protein product is CASSLVEVPLLNSPLHF.

J is TRBJ2-3 and V is TRBV7-2; tentative D call: TRBD1 (5 bases). Germline V gene data show CDR1 as SGHTA and CDR2 as FQGNSA. The CDR3 loop spans 13 amino acids. Trimming removed 5 bases from V and 2 bases from J, with 8 bases in between. CDR3 sequence: CASSRGLTDTQYF. In nucleotides, the CDR3 is TGTGCCAGCAGCAGGGGTCTCACAGATACGCAGTATTTT. The full variable domain, in which reference TRBV7-2 and TRBJ2-3 provide the parts outside the CDR3, is GAGVSQSPSNKVTEKGKDVELRCDPISGHTALYWYRQSLGQGLEFLIYFQGNSAPDKSGLPSDRFSAERTGGSVSTLTIQRTQQEDSAVYLCASSRGLTDTQYFGPGTRLTVL.

This chain uses TRBV11-2 with TRBJ2-1; D is possibly TRBD1 (6 bases). V lost 3 bases to trimming and J lost 6 bases, with 9 bases between them. CDR1 is SGHAT and CDR2 is FQNNGV in the germline V gene. The CDR3 contains 13 residues. CDR3 in amino acids: CASSFQGLNEQFF. CDR3 coding DNA: TGTGCCAGCAGCTTCCAGGGGCTCAATGAGCAGTTCTTC.

This clone was found a few times. This chain connects TRBV7-2 to TRBJ1-1; 7 bases agree with TRBD1. Germline-derived CDR1 and CDR2 are SGHTA and FQGNSA. This CDR3 comprises 12 residues. V gave up 5 bases and J gave up 10 bases; unmatched junction bases: 7. CDR3 nucleotides: TGTGCCAGCAGCGTTAGGGACAGCACAGCTTTCTTT. Its translation: CASSVRDSTAFF. Supplemented by reference TRBV7-2 and TRBJ1-1, the full variable domain reads GAGVSQSPSNKVTEKGKDVELRCDPISGHTALYWYRQSLGQGLEFLIYFQGNSAPDKSGLPSDRFSAERTGGSVSTLTIQRTQQEDSAVYLCASSVRDSTAFFGQGTRLTVV.